The sequence of this T cell receptor (beta chain) was determined in a study of CD8+CD57+ T cells in acquired aplastic anemia (dated by TCRdb to 2017 to 2018). General notes on the study: DNA extracted from sorted CD4+ and CD8+ cells had a mean of about 3.2 ug, with a range of about 0.18 to 27.4 ug. For healthy donor samples, the average read count was roughly 9.9 million for CD4+ cells and roughly 11 million for CD8+ cells.

About this clonotype itself: It lacks a known antigen. No base quality values were provided; no much bigger clone lies one nucleotide off.

Findings and caveats that apply to the study as a whole: No significant difference in CD8+ Simpson's diversity was found between patients and healthy controls (P=0.060). Around 27 CD8+ CDR3 sequences were shared between patients and controls but appeared highly expressed in patients and within their immunodominant clones.

Profiling of TCR beta VDJ combinations and CDR3 sequences used genomic DNA as the template. An Illumina HiSeq 2000 was used for TCR repertoire sequencing. The original methods were these. Repertoires were assessed using TRBV/TRBJ rearrangement plots, CDR3 size and DJ length profiles, and Simpson's diversity index. Whichever DNA sequence was most abundant in the deep sequencing data was defined as the immunodominant clone. CDR3 amino acid sequences were checked for sharing across subjects and were also compared against the VDJdb database and published repertoires. TCRdb handled the public reads itself, with Q25 trimming in fastp and clone calling in MiXCR, and kept productive beta chains. Identical CDR3 proteins give one entry, which carries the most common genes and DNA. TCRdb, rather than the study authors, made the V and J calls. Present in this sample are some 220,000 distinct CDR3 sequences, roughly 35% of which were seen just once. Of the sample, 1.1% is held by the ten largest clones.

The study deep-sequenced TCR repertoires of sorted CD4+ and CD8+ blood T cells from severe aplastic anemia patients and healthy subjects. Ficoll-Paque density gradient centrifugation was used to isolate peripheral blood mononuclear cells. Before DNA extraction, CD4+ and CD8+ T cells were sorted by FACS or by magnetic beads. Unmatched junction bases come to 4, with V trimmed by 7 bases and J by 2 bases. Spanning cysteine to phenylalanine, the CDR3 consists of 12 amino acids. Of all the DNA, just the CDR3 is kept, 36 bases in frame from base 1. The germline V gene sets CDR1 to SQVTM and CDR2 to ANQGSEA.

The source material was sorted CD4+, CD8+, or CD8+CD57+ T cells (not recorded which) from PBMCs. The chain links TRBV29-1 with TRBJ2-5, and 7 junctional nucleotides match TRBD1. This receptor was obtained from a human donor in good health, serving as a control. CDR3 loop: CSADREQETQYF. In nucleotides, the sequence is TGCAGCGCTGACAGGGAGCAAGAGACCCAGTACTTC.